A selection of T cell receptor beta chains follows, all from one sample in a study of cytomegalovirus exposure and HLA in healthy donors. Produced via immunoSEQ multiplex PCR; TCRdb's table is partial and in-frame only. The sample lists over 150,000 clones, 80% to 85% seen once, with 1.5% to 2% in the top ten. Source material: PBMCs. The receptors here all came from a man aged 50-60 years in good health and CMV-seronegative. CDR3s include the opening cysteine and the closing phenylalanine or tryptophan. Fields, in order: CDR3 DNA, CDR3 protein, D gene, V gene, clone size, J gene. D genes are given only for firm matches. Part of the rows lack a size; the others show once, few, many or a class for expanded clones.

CDR3 DNA: TGCGCCAGCAGCCAAGGTGTGGCAGGGAGGACGGCCGAGCAGTACTTC
CDR3 protein: CASSQGVAGRTAEQYF
D gene: -
V gene: TRBV4-3
clone size: -
J gene: TRBJ2-7

CDR3 DNA: TGTGCCACACTAAGCGGCGAGCAGTACTTC
CDR3 protein: CATLSGEQYF
D gene: -
V gene: TRBV6-5
clone size: -
J gene: TRBJ2-7

CDR3 DNA: TGTGCCAGCAGCTTGCGCGGGGGGCCAGGGGAGACCCAGTACTTC
CDR3 protein: CASSLRGGPGETQYF
D gene: TRBD2
V gene: TRBV5-4
clone size: once
J gene: TRBJ2-5

CDR3 DNA: TGTGCCAGCAACGGACAGGGGGTGAAGGGCTACACCTTC
CDR3 protein: CASNGQGVKGYTF
D gene: TRBD1
V gene: TRBV2
clone size: once
J gene: TRBJ1-2

CDR3 DNA: TGTGCCAGCAGTTCTCAGGGGGCACTTGCTGAAAAACTGTTTTTT
CDR3 protein: CASSSQGALAEKLFF
D gene: TRBD1
V gene: TRBV28
clone size: -
J gene: TRBJ1-4

CDR3 DNA: TGTGCCAGCAGCTTACGCCGGGACATCTCCACTGAAGCTTTCTTT
CDR3 protein: CASSLRRDISTEAFF
D gene: -
V gene: TRBV9
clone size: -
J gene: TRBJ1-1

CDR3 DNA: TGTGCCAGCAGGACAGGGGGCGATGGCTACACCTTC
CDR3 protein: CASRTGGDGYTF
D gene: TRBD1
V gene: TRBV6-5
clone size: -
J gene: TRBJ1-2

CDR3 DNA: TGTGCCAGCATGGCAGGGGGCAATCAGCCCCAGCATTTT
CDR3 protein: CASMAGGNQPQHF
D gene: -
V gene: TRBV6-1
clone size: -
J gene: TRBJ1-5

CDR3 DNA: TGTGCCAGTAGTATCAACAGGGCCGCCGAGCAGTACTTC
CDR3 protein: CASSINRAAEQYF
D gene: -
V gene: TRBV19
clone size: -
J gene: TRBJ2-7

CDR3 DNA: TGTGCCAGCAGCCGAACAGGACAGGGGGTTACTGAAGCTTTCTTT
CDR3 protein: CASSRTGQGVTEAFF
D gene: TRBD1
V gene: TRBV7-2
clone size: -
J gene: TRBJ1-1

CDR3 DNA: TGTGCCAGCAGCCGGACCGACGGGCGACTAGCGGGAGGGGGCGAGCAGTACTTC
CDR3 protein: CASSRTDGRLAGGGEQYF
D gene: TRBD2
V gene: TRBV5-6
clone size: few
J gene: TRBJ2-7

CDR3 DNA: TGTGCCAGCAGTCTGAACAGGGAATCCTACAATGAGCAGTTCTTC
CDR3 protein: CASSLNRESYNEQFF
D gene: -
V gene: TRBV2
clone size: -
J gene: TRBJ2-1

CDR3 DNA: TGTGCCAGCAGCGCGGACAGGTCGAATGAAAAACTGTTTTTT
CDR3 protein: CASSADRSNEKLFF
D gene: TRBD1
V gene: TRBV5-4
clone size: -
J gene: TRBJ1-4

CDR3 DNA: TGTGCCAGTAGACCCGCGGGGGAGACCCAGTACTTC
CDR3 protein: CASRPAGETQYF
D gene: -
V gene: TRBV19
clone size: -
J gene: TRBJ2-5

CDR3 DNA: TGTGCCTGGAGTGACAACTCCTACGAGCAGTACTTC
CDR3 protein: CAWSDNSYEQYF
D gene: -
V gene: TRBV30
clone size: -
J gene: TRBJ2-7

CDR3 DNA: TGCGCCAGCAGTCCGGACAGAAACAAAAACATTCAGTACTTC
CDR3 protein: CASSPDRNKNIQYF
D gene: -
V gene: TRBV5-1
clone size: -
J gene: TRBJ2-4

CDR3 DNA: TGTGCCAGCAGCTTGGTTCCCCGGGACTACCAAGAGACCCAGTACTTC
CDR3 protein: CASSLVPRDYQETQYF
D gene: -
V gene: TRBV5-8
clone size: once
J gene: TRBJ2-5

CDR3 DNA: TGTGCCAGCAGCGTAGAGGGGGTGGAGGCTTTCTTT
CDR3 protein: CASSVEGVEAFF
D gene: -
V gene: TRBV9
clone size: once
J gene: TRBJ1-1

CDR3 DNA: TGTGCCAGCAGCTTGGCACTAGCCATGAACACTGAAGCTTTCTTT
CDR3 protein: CASSLALAMNTEAFF
D gene: -
V gene: TRBV5-5
clone size: -
J gene: TRBJ1-1

CDR3 DNA: TGTGCCAGCTCACCAGTGGCGGGGAAGGGCAATGAGCAGTTCTTC
CDR3 protein: CASSPVAGKGNEQFF
D gene: -
V gene: TRBV18
clone size: once
J gene: TRBJ2-1

CDR3 DNA: TGTGCCAGCAGTTACTCGCAGGTAACGAACACTGAAGCTTTCTTT
CDR3 protein: CASSYSQVTNTEAFF
D gene: -
V gene: TRBV6-5
clone size: -
J gene: TRBJ1-1

CDR3 DNA: TGTGCCAGCAGCTTAGTCGCAGGGCGCTCCTACGAGCAGTACTTC
CDR3 protein: CASSLVAGRSYEQYF
D gene: -
V gene: TRBV7-9
clone size: -
J gene: TRBJ2-7

CDR3 DNA: TGTGCCACCGGGAGGGGTTATGGCTACACCTTC
CDR3 protein: CATGRGYGYTF
D gene: -
V gene: TRBV15
clone size: -
J gene: TRBJ1-2

CDR3 DNA: TGCGCCAGCAGCTTGGGTGAGGCGGGGGTTTCCTACGAGCAGTACTTC
CDR3 protein: CASSLGEAGVSYEQYF
D gene: TRBD2
V gene: TRBV5-1
clone size: once
J gene: TRBJ2-7

CDR3 DNA: TGTGCCAGCAGCGTGGCCCCGACTAGCGGGGGCACCGGGGAGCTGTTTTTT
CDR3 protein: CASSVAPTSGGTGELFF
D gene: TRBD2
V gene: TRBV9
clone size: -
J gene: TRBJ2-2

CDR3 DNA: TGTGCCAGCAGCAAGGGGCCCCAGCCCCAGCATTTT
CDR3 protein: CASSKGPQPQHF
D gene: -
V gene: TRBV21-1
clone size: -
J gene: TRBJ1-5

CDR3 DNA: TGTGCCAGCTCACGCTCCCAGGGACAGGGTGGACCTCGTGGCTACACCTTC
CDR3 protein: CASSRSQGQGGPRGYTF
D gene: TRBD1
V gene: TRBV18
clone size: -
J gene: TRBJ1-2

CDR3 DNA: TGCGCCAGCAGTGGTGTCCCCGGGGGCAATGAGCAGTTCTTC
CDR3 protein: CASSGVPGGNEQFF
D gene: -
V gene: TRBV4-3
clone size: many
J gene: TRBJ2-1

CDR3 DNA: TGTGCCAGCAGCTTAACAGGGTTCTCGAAGACCCAGTACTTC
CDR3 protein: CASSLTGFSKTQYF
D gene: -
V gene: TRBV7-2
clone size: -
J gene: TRBJ2-5

CDR3 DNA: TGTGCCAGTAGTTCCCTCACAGATACGCAGTATTTT
CDR3 protein: CASSSLTDTQYF
D gene: -
V gene: TRBV19
clone size: -
J gene: TRBJ2-3

CDR3 DNA: TGTGCCAGCAGAACCCCCAGGGTCCAGTTTCACACCATATATTTT
CDR3 protein: CASRTPRVQFHTIYF
D gene: -
V gene: TRBV21-1
clone size: -
J gene: TRBJ1-3

CDR3 DNA: TGTGCCAGCAGCTATCGCAGGGGTGAGCGAGCTTTCTTT
CDR3 protein: CASSYRRGERAFF
D gene: -
V gene: TRBV7-3
clone size: -
J gene: TRBJ1-1

CDR3 DNA: TGTGCCAGCAGAAGGGACTCCGTAACCCTAGAGACCCAGTACTTC
CDR3 protein: CASRRDSVTLETQYF
D gene: -
V gene: TRBV6-5
clone size: -
J gene: TRBJ2-5

CDR3 DNA: TGTGCTAGTGGTAAGACAGGGGGCTGGACTGAAGCTTTCTTT
CDR3 protein: CASGKTGGWTEAFF
D gene: TRBD1
V gene: TRBV12-5
clone size: -
J gene: TRBJ1-1

CDR3 DNA: TGCGCCAGCAGCTTGGGGGGGGGCACCGCGTGGCGAGAGACCCAGTACTTC
CDR3 protein: CASSLGGGTAWRETQYF
D gene: -
V gene: TRBV5-1
clone size: -
J gene: TRBJ2-5

CDR3 DNA: TGTGCCAGCAGTCCAGACCGGGGGAGCAATCAGCCCCAGCATTTT
CDR3 protein: CASSPDRGSNQPQHF
D gene: -
V gene: TRBV6-5
clone size: -
J gene: TRBJ1-5

CDR3 DNA: TGTGCCAGCAGAAGTCCGGGACAGGGGCTTTTCTTT
CDR3 protein: CASRSPGQGLFF
D gene: TRBD1
V gene: TRBV28
clone size: -
J gene: TRBJ1-1

CDR3 DNA: TGTGCCAGCAGTTCCTGGGGAGGCCAGCCCCAGCATTTT
CDR3 protein: CASSSWGGQPQHF
D gene: -
V gene: TRBV6-6
clone size: few
J gene: TRBJ1-5

CDR3 DNA: TGCGCCAGCAGCTGGGGGGTAGAGCAGTACTTC
CDR3 protein: CASSWGVEQYF
D gene: -
V gene: TRBV5-1
clone size: -
J gene: TRBJ2-7

CDR3 DNA: TGTGCCAGCAGCTTTAGACAGGGGGCCCAGCAGGATAGCAATCAGCCCCAGCATTTT
CDR3 protein: CASSFRQGAQQDSNQPQHF
D gene: TRBD1
V gene: TRBV7-2
clone size: -
J gene: TRBJ1-5

CDR3 DNA: TGTGCCAGCAGCCAAGTCAAGGCGATGGGCGGCTACACCTTC
CDR3 protein: CASSQVKAMGGYTF
D gene: -
V gene: TRBV4-2
clone size: -
J gene: TRBJ1-2

CDR3 DNA: TGCGCCAGCAGCCAAGATCCCCTTCCTTTGGGGACAGTTAACACCGGGGAGCTGTTTTTT
CDR3 protein: CASSQDPLPLGTVNTGELFF
D gene: TRBD1
V gene: TRBV4-3
clone size: -
J gene: TRBJ2-2

CDR3 DNA: TGTGCCAGCAGCCTGACAGGGTTGAGTGAAAAACTGTTTTTT
CDR3 protein: CASSLTGLSEKLFF
D gene: TRBD1
V gene: TRBV7-9
clone size: -
J gene: TRBJ1-4

CDR3 DNA: TGTGCCACCAGCAGAGATGTTATCGACGAGCAGTACTTC
CDR3 protein: CATSRDVIDEQYF
D gene: -
V gene: TRBV15
clone size: -
J gene: TRBJ2-7

CDR3 DNA: TGTGCCAGCAGTGAACTCCCCTATGGCTACACCTTC
CDR3 protein: CASSELPYGYTF
D gene: -
V gene: TRBV2
clone size: few
J gene: TRBJ1-2

CDR3 DNA: TGTGCCAGCAGCCAGCGGGGAGGCTCCTACAATGAGCAGTTCTTC
CDR3 protein: CASSQRGGSYNEQFF
D gene: TRBD2
V gene: TRBV7-9
clone size: -
J gene: TRBJ2-1

CDR3 DNA: TGTGCCAGCAGTTTTGTACCGCGCAATGAGCAGTTCTTC
CDR3 protein: CASSFVPRNEQFF
D gene: -
V gene: TRBV28
clone size: -
J gene: TRBJ2-1

CDR3 DNA: TGTGCCAGCAGGGGCCTAGCGGGAGGGTGGACCGGGGAGCTGTTTTTT
CDR3 protein: CASRGLAGGWTGELFF
D gene: TRBD2
V gene: TRBV7-3
clone size: -
J gene: TRBJ2-2

CDR3 DNA: TGTGCCAGCAGTTACGAGGGAAGGGAGAACACTGAAGCTTTCTTT
CDR3 protein: CASSYEGRENTEAFF
D gene: -
V gene: TRBV6-5
clone size: -
J gene: TRBJ1-1

CDR3 DNA: TGTGCCAGCAGTGTCAGGGTCCACCCCATCTACGAGCAGTACTTC
CDR3 protein: CASSVRVHPIYEQYF
D gene: -
V gene: TRBV6-5
clone size: -
J gene: TRBJ2-7

CDR3 DNA: TGTGCCTGGAGTGTAAATAGAGAACCCTACAATGAGCAGTTCTTC
CDR3 protein: CAWSVNREPYNEQFF
D gene: -
V gene: TRBV30
clone size: once
J gene: TRBJ2-1

CDR3 DNA: TGTGCCAGCAGTCCCCGTGGAGGGGACTTGGGCTACACCTTC
CDR3 protein: CASSPRGGDLGYTF
D gene: -
V gene: TRBV28
clone size: -
J gene: TRBJ1-2

CDR3 DNA: TGTGCCAGCAGTTTGGTCTCTTCGGGGTTGACTAATGAAAAACTGTTTTTT
CDR3 protein: CASSLVSSGLTNEKLFF
D gene: -
V gene: TRBV28
clone size: -
J gene: TRBJ1-4